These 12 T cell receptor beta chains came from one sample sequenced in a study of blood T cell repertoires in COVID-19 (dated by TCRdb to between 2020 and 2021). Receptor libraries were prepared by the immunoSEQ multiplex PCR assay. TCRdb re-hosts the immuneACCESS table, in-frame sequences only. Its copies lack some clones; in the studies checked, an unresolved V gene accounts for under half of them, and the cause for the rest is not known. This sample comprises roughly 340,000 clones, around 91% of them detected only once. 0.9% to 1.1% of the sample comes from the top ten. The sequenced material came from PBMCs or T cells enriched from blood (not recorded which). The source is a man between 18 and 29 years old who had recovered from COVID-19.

CDR3 protein: CAISEARGGNEQYF. As DNA, the CDR3 is TGTGCCATCAGTGAGGCTCGGGGCGGGAACGAGCAGTACTTC. V gene TRBV10-3 combines with J gene TRBJ2-7, with D maybe TRBD2 (6 bases). The CDR3 is 14 amino acids. Germline CDR1 is ENHRY and CDR2 is SYGVKD. Between the trimmed V and J ends, which lost 2 bases and 5 bases, there was a span of 13 bases.

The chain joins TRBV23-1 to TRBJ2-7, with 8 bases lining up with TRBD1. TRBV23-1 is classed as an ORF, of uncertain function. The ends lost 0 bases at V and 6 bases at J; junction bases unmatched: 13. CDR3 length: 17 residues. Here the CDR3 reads CASSQSPGQGLLSEQYF. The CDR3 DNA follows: TGCGCCAGCAGTCAATCTCCAGGACAGGGTCTACTCTCCGAGCAGTACTTC.

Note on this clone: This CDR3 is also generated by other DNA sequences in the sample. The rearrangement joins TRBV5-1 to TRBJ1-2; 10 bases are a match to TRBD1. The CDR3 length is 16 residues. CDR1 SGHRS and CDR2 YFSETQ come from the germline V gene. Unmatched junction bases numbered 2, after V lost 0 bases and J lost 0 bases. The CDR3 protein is CASSLGQGASNYGYTF. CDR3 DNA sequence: TGCGCCAGCAGCTTGGGACAGGGGGCGTCTAACTATGGCTACACCTTC.

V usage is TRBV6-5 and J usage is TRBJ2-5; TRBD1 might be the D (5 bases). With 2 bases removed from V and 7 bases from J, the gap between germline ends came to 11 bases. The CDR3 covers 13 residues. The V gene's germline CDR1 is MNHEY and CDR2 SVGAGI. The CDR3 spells CASSYMGQGTQYF. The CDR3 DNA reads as TGTGCCAGCAGTTACATGGGCCAGGGGACCCAGTACTTC.

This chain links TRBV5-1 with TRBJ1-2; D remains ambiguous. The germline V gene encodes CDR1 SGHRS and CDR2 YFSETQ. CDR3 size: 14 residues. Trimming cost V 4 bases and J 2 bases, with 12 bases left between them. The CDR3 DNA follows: TGCGCCAGCAGCCCCGAAGGAGGGAACTATGGCTACACCTTC. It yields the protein CASSPEGGNYGYTF.

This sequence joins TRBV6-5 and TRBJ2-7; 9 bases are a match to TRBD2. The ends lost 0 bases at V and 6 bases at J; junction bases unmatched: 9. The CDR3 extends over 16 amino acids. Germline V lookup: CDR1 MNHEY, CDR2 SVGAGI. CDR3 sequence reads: CASSYSLLAGTGEQYF. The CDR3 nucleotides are TGTGCCAGCAGTTACTCTCTTCTAGCGGGAACGGGCGAGCAGTACTTC.

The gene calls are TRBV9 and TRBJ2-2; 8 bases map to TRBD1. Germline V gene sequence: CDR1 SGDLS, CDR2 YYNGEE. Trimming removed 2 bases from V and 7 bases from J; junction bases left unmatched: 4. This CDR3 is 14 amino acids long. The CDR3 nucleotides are TGTGCCAGCAGCGTGGGACAGGTGATCGGGGAGCTGTTTTTT. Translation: CASSVGQVIGELFF.

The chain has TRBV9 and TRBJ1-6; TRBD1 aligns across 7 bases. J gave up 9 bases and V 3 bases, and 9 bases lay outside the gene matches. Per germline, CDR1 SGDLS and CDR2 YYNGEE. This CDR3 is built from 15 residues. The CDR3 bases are TGTGCCAGCAGCGGATTACAGGGGACCCCTTCACCCCTCCACTTT. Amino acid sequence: CASSGLQGTPSPLHF.

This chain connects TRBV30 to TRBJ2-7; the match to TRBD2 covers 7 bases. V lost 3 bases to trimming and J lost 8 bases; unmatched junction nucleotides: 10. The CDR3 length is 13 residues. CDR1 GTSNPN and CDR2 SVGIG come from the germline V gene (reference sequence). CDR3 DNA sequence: TGTGCCTGGAGCGGGACTACCCCCTGGCAGCAGTACTTC. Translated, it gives CAWSGTTPWQQYF.

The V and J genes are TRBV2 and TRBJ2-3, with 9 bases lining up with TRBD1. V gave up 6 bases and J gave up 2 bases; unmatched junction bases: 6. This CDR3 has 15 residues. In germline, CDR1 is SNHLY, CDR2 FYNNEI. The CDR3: CASSPGQGLTDTQYF. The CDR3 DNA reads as TGTGCCAGCAGCCCGGGACAGGGCCTCACAGATACGCAGTATTTT.

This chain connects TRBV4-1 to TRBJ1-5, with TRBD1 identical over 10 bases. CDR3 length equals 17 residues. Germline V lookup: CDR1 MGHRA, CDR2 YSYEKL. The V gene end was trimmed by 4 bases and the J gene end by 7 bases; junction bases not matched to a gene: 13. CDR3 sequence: CASSLETGGGKLQPQHF. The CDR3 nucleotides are TGCGCCAGCAGCCTCGAGACAGGGGGCGGGAAATTACAGCCCCAGCATTTT.

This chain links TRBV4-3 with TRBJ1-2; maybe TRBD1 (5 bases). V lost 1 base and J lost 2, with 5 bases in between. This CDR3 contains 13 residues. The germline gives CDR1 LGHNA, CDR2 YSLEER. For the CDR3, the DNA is TGCGCCAGCAGCCAAGGACAGAACTATGGCTACACCTTC. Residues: CASSQGQNYGYTF.